This record covers a single TCR beta chain. Germline V CDR1 and CDR2: SGHVS, FNYEAQ. The V end was cut by 4 bases, the J end by 1 base, with 7 bases between. The CDR3 loop spans 14 amino acids. The entry originates in a study of OX40 agonist ivuxolimab in advanced cancers. The data were produced by immunoSEQ multiplex PCR, yet TCRdb's version contains in-frame clones alone and is incomplete. The repertoire holds about 42,000 clones, with over 75% as singletons. The V gene is TRBV7-6, the J gene TRBJ2-2; D gene unclear. This sequence was found in an adult with an advanced solid tumor such as melanoma, head and neck, liver or kidney cancer. The sample was CD4+ or CD8+ T cells sorted from blood, taken in a trial of the OX40 agonist ivuxolimab. The CDR3 nucleotides are TGTGCCAGCAGCTCCCTGGAGAACACCGGGGAGCTGTTTTTT. Amino acid sequence: CASSSLENTGELFF.